These T cell receptor beta chains were read from a single sample in a study of blood T cell repertoires in COVID-19. Profiled with immunoSEQ multiplex PCR; TCRdb holds only in-frame clones, not every one. The sample contains about 160,000 clones, about 85% of which appear only once. The sequenced sample was peripheral blood. These receptors were taken from an elderly man with COVID-19, enrolled during active disease. Each CDR3 is given with its conserved first and last residue. The D gene is left open where the match is weak. Size values are once, few and many counts, or a class for expanded clones, and some rows have none.

j_call d_call clone_size v_call cdr3_nt cdr3_aa
TRBJ1-2 - - TRBV6-1 TGTGCCAGCAGTGAAGGACCAGGGGCTAACTATGGCTACACCTTC CASSEGPGANYGYTF
TRBJ2-7 TRBD1 few TRBV5-5 TGTGCCAGCAGCTTGTTTCTCCGGGACAGCTCCTACGAGCAGTACTTC CASSLFLRDSSYEQYF
TRBJ1-5 - - TRBV6-6 TGTGCCAGCAGTTACAATCCCCAGGTGACGAATCAGCCCCAGCATTTT CASSYNPQVTNQPQHF
TRBJ1-1 TRBD1 few TRBV15 TGTGCCACCAGCAGATCAGGGGGCCGTATGAACACTGAAGCTTTCTTT CATSRSGGRMNTEAFF
TRBJ2-2 - - TRBV6-6 TGTGCCAGCAGCCCGGGACACAACACCGGGGAGCTGTTTTTT CASSPGHNTGELFF
TRBJ1-2 - - TRBV10-3 TGTGCCATCAGTGAGTCGACCAGGGCTAGTGGCTACACCTTC CAISESTRASGYTF
TRBJ1-6 - - TRBV9 TGTGCCAGCACCCCGGGGGGATCCCCATATAATTCACCCCTCCACTTT CASTPGGSPYNSPLHF
TRBJ2-3 - - TRBV5-5 TGTGCCAGCAGCTTGGGCCAGGGGGGAGTTATAGATACGCAGTATTTT CASSLGQGGVIDTQYF
TRBJ2-1 - - TRBV5-6 TGTGCCAGCAGCTTGTTTGGAGGCGTGAGCTCCTACAATGAGCAGTTCTTC CASSLFGGVSSYNEQFF
TRBJ2-7 TRBD1 - TRBV2 TGTGCCAGCAGCACGGGGACAGGGGCCGGCGAGCAGTACTTC CASSTGTGAGEQYF
TRBJ1-1 TRBD1 few TRBV5-3 TGTGCCAGAAGCCCCGGACAGGAAGAGAACACTGAAGCTTTCTTT CARSPGQEENTEAFF
TRBJ2-5 - - TRBV10-3 TGTGCCATCAGTGAAAACAGGGATGGCGGAGAGACCCAGTACTTC CAISENRDGGETQYF
TRBJ1-6 TRBD1 - TRBV5-1 TGCGCCAGCTCAAGGACAGGCCTCCGTGATAATTCACCCCTCCACTTT CASSRTGLRDNSPLHF
TRBJ2-7 - - TRBV2 TGTGCCAGCAGTGCCCTACTTACCGGGGACGAGCAGTACTTC CASSALLTGDEQYF
TRBJ2-5 - - TRBV2 TGTGCCAGCAGTGAAGGCGGACAGTCACAAGAGACCCAGTACTTC CASSEGGQSQETQYF
TRBJ1-5 - - TRBV4-3 TGCGCCAGCAGCCAATCCCCTAGAGGCAGGGGTAGTGAGCCCCAGCATTTT CASSQSPRGRGSEPQHF
TRBJ2-7 - - TRBV7-2 TGTGCCAGCAGCTTAATTGACCGAGGCTACGAGCAGTACTTC CASSLIDRGYEQYF
TRBJ2-7 - - TRBV6-2/TRBV6-3 TGTGCCAGCAGTCAGACAGGTCACGAGCAGTACTTC CASSQTGHEQYF
TRBJ2-7 TRBD1 - TRBV5-6 TGTGCCAGCAGCGTGGAGAGACAGGGGCATTCCTACGAGCAGTACTTC CASSVERQGHSYEQYF
TRBJ1-1 - - TRBV18 TGTGCCAGCTCTGAGTCCATGGACACTGAAGCTTTCTTT CASSESMDTEAFF